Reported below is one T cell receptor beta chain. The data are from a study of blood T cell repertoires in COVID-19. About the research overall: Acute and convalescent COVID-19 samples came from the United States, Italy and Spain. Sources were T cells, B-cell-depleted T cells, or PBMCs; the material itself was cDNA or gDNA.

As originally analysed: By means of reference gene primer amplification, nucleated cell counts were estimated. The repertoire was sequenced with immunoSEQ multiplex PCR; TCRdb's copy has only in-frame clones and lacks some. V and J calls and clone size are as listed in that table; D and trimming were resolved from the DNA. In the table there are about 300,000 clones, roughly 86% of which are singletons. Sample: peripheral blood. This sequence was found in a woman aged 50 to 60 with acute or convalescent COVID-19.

The CDR3 protein is CASSIGTETYEQYF. CDR3 in DNA: TGTGCCAGTAGTATTGGGACAGAAACCTACGAGCAGTACTTC. The chain joins TRBV19 to TRBJ2-7; 7 positions match TRBD1. Per the germline V gene, CDR1 is LNHDA and CDR2 is SQIVND (reference sequence). This CDR3 has 14 residues. The V segment lost 3 bases and the J segment 2 bases; nucleotides outside the gene matches: 4.